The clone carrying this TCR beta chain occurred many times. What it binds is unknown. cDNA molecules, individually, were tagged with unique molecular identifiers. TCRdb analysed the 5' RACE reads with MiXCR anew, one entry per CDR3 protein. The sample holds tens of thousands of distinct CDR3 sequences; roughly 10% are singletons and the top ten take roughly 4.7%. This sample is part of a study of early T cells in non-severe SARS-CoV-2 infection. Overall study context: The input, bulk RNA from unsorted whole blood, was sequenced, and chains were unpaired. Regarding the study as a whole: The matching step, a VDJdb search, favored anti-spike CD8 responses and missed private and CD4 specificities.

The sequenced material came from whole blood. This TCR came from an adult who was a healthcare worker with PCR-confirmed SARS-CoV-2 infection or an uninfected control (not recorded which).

CDR3 amino acids: CSVDTGDEQYF. DNA of the CDR3: TGCAGCGTTGACACAGGGGACGAGCAGTACTTC. The rearrangement links TRBV29-1 to TRBJ2-7; 7 bases line up with TRBD1. Germline V gene sequence: CDR1 SQVTM, CDR2 ANQGSEA. This CDR3 has 11 amino acids. Trimming at V came to 3 bases and at J to 5 bases, leaving 1 base not matched to a gene.